This T cell receptor (beta chain) was documented in a study of T cell changes during pregnancy in multiple sclerosis. TCRdb's copy holds only in-frame clones and misses some; the assay was immunoSEQ multiplex PCR. The sample lists 50,000 to 70,000 clones, about nine tenths occurring once. This CDR3 has 18 residues. Unmatched junction bases numbered 14, after V lost 4 bases and J lost 4 bases. CDR1 is SGHRS and CDR2 is YFSETQ in the germline V gene. The clonotype originates from a female donor in good health, enrolled as a control in a pregnancy study. This material consisted of peripheral blood, taken after pregnancy. The J gene is TRBJ2-2, the V gene TRBV5-1, with 9 bases aligning to TRBD2. DNA for the CDR3: TGCGCCAGCAGCCTGAGGGTAGCGGGGGCCATGAGCACCGGGGAGCTGTTTTTT. As protein: CASSLRVAGAMSTGELFF.